This T cell receptor beta chain was identified in a study of T cell repertoires in cytomegalovirus infection. Study background: Indications came from public TCR beta signatures; they pointed to CMV infection and to a matching HLA type.

This clonotype appeared a few times. The antigen remains unidentified. TCRdb itself ran the reads through MiXCR, one entry per CDR3 protein. The data show 200,000 to 300,000 distinct CDR3 sequences, approximately 13% seen once. The CDR3 totals 14 residues. Trimming cost V 8 bases and J 5 bases, with 18 bases left between them. Germline V gene data show CDR1 as MDHEN and CDR2 as SYDVKM. Overall study findings and caveats: Carriers of CMV and the relevant HLA type were discriminated by public TCR beta frequency. The ex vivo response showed dominance by HLA-C-restricted CMV-specific TCR beta clonotypes.

The sequence derives from a human donor in good health (CMV status not recorded). Some clones in this sample may be carry-over from other donors' samples. This chain connects TRBV28 to TRBJ1-1; TRBD1 might be the D (5 bases). The sample consisted of PBMCs. The CDR3 DNA is TGTGCCAGCGGCGCGGATGGACATCGGACTGAAGCTTTCTTT. The encoded protein is CASGADGHRTEAFF.